The 13 T cell receptor beta chains presented below share a single source sample, sequenced in a study of cytotoxic CD8 clonotypes in ibrutinib-treated CLL. Produced via immunoSEQ multiplex PCR; TCRdb's table is partial and in-frame only. The table has tens of thousands of clones, almost 70% seen once. The starting material was PBMCs, obtained after 24 months of ibrutinib treatment. The receptors derive from a human donor with chronic lymphocytic leukemia.

This clone was recorded once. This chain links TRBV2 with TRBJ2-5, with D possibly matching TRBD1 (5 bases). The CDR3 has 15 residues. Germline V gives CDR1 SNHLY, CDR2 FYNNEI. V was trimmed by 3 bases and J by 4 bases, leaving 15 bases between them. This CDR3 reads CASSDPGAQGETQYF. The CDR3 coding sequence is TGTGCCAGCAGTGACCCCGGCGCCCAGGGAGAGACCCAGTACTTC.

The gene calls are TRBV7-9 and TRBJ2-7; D is ambiguous. Trimming cost V 3 bases and J 4 bases, with 4 bases left between them. This CDR3 region has 11 residues. Germline lookup yields CDR1 SEHNR and CDR2 FQNEAQ (reference sequence). CDR3 bases: TGTGCCAGCAGCTTGGAATACGAGCAGTACTTC. Protein sequence: CASSLEYEQYF.

The chain carries TRBV30 and TRBJ1-2, with unresolved D. This CDR3 spans 12 amino acids. V was clipped by 5 bases and J by 4 bases, with 11 bases between them. Germline-derived CDR1 and CDR2 are GTSNPN and SVGIG (reference sequence). CDR3 amino acids: CAWGEGSYGYTF. The CDR3 region has the DNA TGTGCCTGGGGCGAGGGATCCTATGGCTACACCTTC. The full variable domain, completed using reference TRBV30 and TRBJ1-2, is SQTIHQWPATLVQPVGSPLSLECTVEGTSNPNLYWYRQAAGRGLQLLFYSVGIGQISSEVPQNLSASRPQDRQFILSSKKLLLSDSGFYLCAWGEGSYGYTFGSGTRLTVV.

The rearrangement links TRBV7-2 to TRBJ2-7; 7 positions agree with TRBD2. The germline gives CDR1 SGHTA, CDR2 FQGNSA. The junction had 6 bases not matched to a gene; V was cut back by 4 bases and J by 3 bases. This CDR3 contains 14 residues. The CDR3 DNA sequence: TGTGCCAGCAGCTCAAGGACTAGTGTCTACGAGCAGTACTTC. This gives the protein CASSSRTSVYEQYF.

The V gene is TRBV21-1, the J gene TRBJ1-4. TRBV21-1 is a recognized pseudogene. This CDR3 has 15 residues. The CDR3 here is CASSKAFAKCEKLFF. Written as DNA, the CDR3 is TGTGCCAGCAGCAAAGCGTTCGCCAAGTGTGAAAAACTGTTTTTT.

This sequence joins TRBV23-1 and TRBJ1-5; 8 bases match TRBD1. TRBV23-1 is an open reading frame whose function is uncertain. V dropped 6 bases and J dropped 2; count of bases not matched to a gene: 6. The CDR3 sequence is 15 residues long. CDR3 nucleotides: TGCGCCAGCAGCCCAGGGGGCAGGCGCAATCAGCCCCAGCATTTT. This gives the protein CASSPGGRRNQPQHF.

This chain connects TRBV19 to TRBJ1-2, with 10 bases aligning to TRBD1. Germline V CDR1 and CDR2: LNHDA, SQIVND (reference sequence). Trimming at V came to 5 bases and at J to 3 bases, leaving 12 bases not matched to a gene. The CDR3 length is 17 residues. DNA for the CDR3: TGTGCCAGTAGTCCGACTTCGGGACAGGGGCTTTACTATGGCTACACCTTC. It encodes CASSPTSGQGLYYGYTF.

V and J are TRBV11-3 and TRBJ2-7, with 9 positions matching TRBD1. Germline assignment: CDR1 SGHNT and CDR2 YENEEA. This CDR3 spans 15 amino acids. The ends lost 5 bases at V and 5 bases at J; junction bases unmatched: 10. CDR3: CASSVNRDRDHEQYF. CDR3 nucleotide sequence: TGTGCCAGCAGCGTAAACCGGGACAGGGACCACGAGCAGTACTTC.

The chain couples TRBV7-2 to TRBJ2-3, with 12 bases fitting TRBD2. V trimming: 5 bases; J trimming: 0 bases; junction bases outside the gene matches: 9. The germline gives CDR1 SGHTA, CDR2 FQGNSA. The CDR3 runs 18 residues. CDR3 sequence reads: CASSRPLAGGPSTDTQYF. DNA of the CDR3: TGTGCCAGCAGCCGGCCCCTAGCGGGGGGGCCTAGCACAGATACGCAGTATTTT.

The chain links TRBV5-6 to TRBJ2-7, with D possibly matching TRBD1 (6 bases). Germline V lookup: CDR1 SGHDT, CDR2 YYEEEE. The V and J ends lost 2 bases and 0 bases respectively, with 12 bases between them. The CDR3 spans 15 residues. This CDR3 is CASSLMGHNSYEQYF. CDR3 bases: TGTGCCAGCAGCTTAATGGGACATAACTCCTACGAGCAGTACTTC.

This clone was counted a single time. CDR3 residues: CASSPRGTGTFQPQHF. The DNA of the CDR3 is TGTGCCAGCAGTCCACGGGGGACAGGGACTTTTCAGCCCCAGCATTTT. J is TRBJ1-5 and V is TRBV28, with TRBD1 matching over 9 bases. Germline values: CDR1 MDHEN, CDR2 SYDVKM. The ends lost 5 bases at V and 6 bases at J; junction bases unmatched: 11. The CDR3 runs to 16 residues.

CDR3 DNA: TGTGCCAGCAGTTCGGACGGTCCCTATGGCTACACCTTC. Its protein is CASSSDGPYGYTF. V usage is TRBV6-5 and J usage is TRBJ1-2; D unclear. This CDR3 region has 13 residues. CDR1 is MNHEY and CDR2 is SVGAGI in the germline V gene. The V end was cut by 4 bases, the J end by 4 bases, with 10 bases between.

The gene calls are TRBV4-1 and TRBJ2-2; 11 bases map to TRBD1. Unmatched junction bases numbered 6, after V lost 5 bases and J lost 7 bases. The CDR3 contains 15 residues. Germline values: CDR1 MGHRA, CDR2 YSYEKL. CDR3 sequence reads: CASSGTGGRSGELFF. CDR3 DNA sequence: TGCGCCAGCAGCGGGACAGGGGGAAGGAGCGGGGAGCTGTTTTTT.